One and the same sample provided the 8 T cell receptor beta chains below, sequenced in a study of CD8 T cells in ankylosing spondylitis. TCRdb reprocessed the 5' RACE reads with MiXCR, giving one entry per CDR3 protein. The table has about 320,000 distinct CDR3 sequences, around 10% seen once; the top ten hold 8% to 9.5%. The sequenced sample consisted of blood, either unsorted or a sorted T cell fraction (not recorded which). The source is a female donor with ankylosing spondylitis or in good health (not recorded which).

The CDR3: CASSYRTGSWETQYF. The CDR3, as DNA: TGTGCCAGCAGTTACCGGACAGGGAGTTGGGAGACCCAGTACTTC. The chain uses TRBV7-2 and TRBJ2-5; TRBD1 aligns across 8 bases. Germline V gene lookup returns CDR1 SGHTA and CDR2 FQGNSA. Trimming removed 6 bases from V and 5 bases from J; junction bases left unmatched: 11. This CDR3 spans 15 amino acids.

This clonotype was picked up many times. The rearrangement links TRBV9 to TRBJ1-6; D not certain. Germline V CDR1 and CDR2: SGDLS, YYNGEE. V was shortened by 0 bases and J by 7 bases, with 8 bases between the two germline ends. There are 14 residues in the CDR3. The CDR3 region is CASSVGQPNSPLHF. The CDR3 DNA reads TGTGCCAGCAGCGTAGGGCAGCCAAATTCACCCCTCCACTTT.

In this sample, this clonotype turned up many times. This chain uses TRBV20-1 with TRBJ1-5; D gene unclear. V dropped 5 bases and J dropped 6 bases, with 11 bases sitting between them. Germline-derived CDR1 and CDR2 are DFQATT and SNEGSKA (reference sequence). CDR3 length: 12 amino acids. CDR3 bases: TGCAGTGCTCCATCCTTGGGTCAGCCCCAGCATTTT. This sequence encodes CSAPSLGQPQHF.

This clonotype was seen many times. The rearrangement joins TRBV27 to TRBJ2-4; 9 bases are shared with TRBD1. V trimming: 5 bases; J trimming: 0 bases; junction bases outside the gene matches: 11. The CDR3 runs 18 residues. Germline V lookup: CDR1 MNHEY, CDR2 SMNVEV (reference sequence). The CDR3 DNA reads TGTGCCAGCAGTGTCCGGGACAGGGCACTACTAGCCAAAAACATTCAGTACTTC. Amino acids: CASSVRDRALLAKNIQYF.

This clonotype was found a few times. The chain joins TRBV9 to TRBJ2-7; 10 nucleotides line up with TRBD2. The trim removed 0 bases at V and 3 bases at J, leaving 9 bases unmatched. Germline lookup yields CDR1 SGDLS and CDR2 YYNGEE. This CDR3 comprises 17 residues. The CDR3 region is CASSVATPSGSDYEQYF. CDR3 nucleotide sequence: TGTGCCAGCAGCGTAGCTACCCCTAGCGGGAGCGACTACGAGCAGTACTTC.

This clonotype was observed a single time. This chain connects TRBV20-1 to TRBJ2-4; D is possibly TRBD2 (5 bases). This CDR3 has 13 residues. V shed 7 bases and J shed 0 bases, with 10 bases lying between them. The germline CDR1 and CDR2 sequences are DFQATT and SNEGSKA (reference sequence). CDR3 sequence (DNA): TGCAGTGTTAGCGAGGGAGCCAAAAACATTCAGTACTTC. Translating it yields CSVSEGAKNIQYF.

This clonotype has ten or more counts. DNA of the CDR3: TGTGCCAGCAGTGAATATGCGGGGGACCAAGAGACCCAGTACTTC. Protein product: CASSEYAGDQETQYF. The chain uses TRBV25-1 and TRBJ2-5; 7 bases fit TRBD2. With 0 bases clipped from V and 0 bases from J, the junction kept 1 base outside the gene matches. Germline CDR1 and CDR2: MGHDK and SYGVNS. The CDR3 loop spans 15 amino acids.

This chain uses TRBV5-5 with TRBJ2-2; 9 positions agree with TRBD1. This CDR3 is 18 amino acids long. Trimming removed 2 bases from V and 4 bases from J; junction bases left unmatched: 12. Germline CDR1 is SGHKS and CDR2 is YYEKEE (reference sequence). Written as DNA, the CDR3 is TGTGCCAGCAGCTTCTCCGGGACAGGGAGTATGGGCACCGGGGAGCTGTTTTTT. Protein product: CASSFSGTGSMGTGELFF.